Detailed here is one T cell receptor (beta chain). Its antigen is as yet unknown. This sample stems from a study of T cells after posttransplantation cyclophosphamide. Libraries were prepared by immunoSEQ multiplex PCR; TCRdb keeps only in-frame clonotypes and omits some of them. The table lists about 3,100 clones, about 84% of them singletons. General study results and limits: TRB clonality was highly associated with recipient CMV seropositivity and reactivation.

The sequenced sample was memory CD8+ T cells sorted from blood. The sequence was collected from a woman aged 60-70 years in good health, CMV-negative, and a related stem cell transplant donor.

The chain's CDR3 is CASGTGVEKLFF. The CDR3 region has the DNA TGTGCCAGCGGGACAGGAGTCGAAAAACTGTTTTTT. This chain joins TRBV2 and TRBJ1-4; TRBD1 matches at 8 bases. This CDR3 spans 12 amino acids. V dropped 8 bases and J dropped 8; count of bases not matched to a gene: 4. The germline CDR1 and CDR2 sequences are SNHLY and FYNNEI.